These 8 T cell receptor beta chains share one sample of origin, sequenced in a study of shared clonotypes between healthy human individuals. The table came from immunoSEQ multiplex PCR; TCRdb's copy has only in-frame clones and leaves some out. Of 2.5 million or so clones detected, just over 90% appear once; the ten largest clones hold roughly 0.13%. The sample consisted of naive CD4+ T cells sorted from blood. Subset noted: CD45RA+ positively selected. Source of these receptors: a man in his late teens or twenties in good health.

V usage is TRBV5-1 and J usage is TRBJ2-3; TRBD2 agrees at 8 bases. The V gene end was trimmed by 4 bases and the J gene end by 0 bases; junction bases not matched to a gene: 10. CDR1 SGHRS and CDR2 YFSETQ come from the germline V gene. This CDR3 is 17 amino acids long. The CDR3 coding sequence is TGCGCCAGCAGCCGACGGGCTAGCGGGCCTAGCACAGATACGCAGTATTTT. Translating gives CASSRRASGPSTDTQYF.

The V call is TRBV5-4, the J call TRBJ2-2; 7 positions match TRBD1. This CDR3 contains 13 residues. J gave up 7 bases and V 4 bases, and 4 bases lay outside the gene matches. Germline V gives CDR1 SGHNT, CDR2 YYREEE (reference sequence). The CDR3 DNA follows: TGTGCCAGCAGCCTGGACAGGAACGGGGAGCTGTTTTTT. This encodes CASSLDRNGELFF.

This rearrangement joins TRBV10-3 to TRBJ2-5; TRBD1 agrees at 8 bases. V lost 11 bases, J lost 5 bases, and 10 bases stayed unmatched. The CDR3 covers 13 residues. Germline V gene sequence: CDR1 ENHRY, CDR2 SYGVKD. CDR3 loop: CAAKDRVMETQYF. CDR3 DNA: TGTGCCGCCAAGGACAGGGTGATGGAGACCCAGTACTTC.

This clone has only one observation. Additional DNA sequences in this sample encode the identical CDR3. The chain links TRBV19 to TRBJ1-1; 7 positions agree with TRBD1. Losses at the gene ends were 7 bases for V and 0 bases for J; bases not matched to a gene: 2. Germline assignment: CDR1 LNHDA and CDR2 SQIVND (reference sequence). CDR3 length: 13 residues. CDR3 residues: CASKGQLNTEAFF. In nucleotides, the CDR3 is TGTGCCAGTAAGGGACAGCTGAACACTGAAGCTTTCTTT. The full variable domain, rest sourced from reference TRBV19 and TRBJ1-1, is DGGITQSPKYLFRKEGQNVTLSCEQNLNHDAMYWYRQDPGQGLRLIYYSQIVNDFQKGDIAEGYSVSREKKESFPLTVTSAQKNPTAFYLCASKGQLNTEAFFGQGTRLTVV.

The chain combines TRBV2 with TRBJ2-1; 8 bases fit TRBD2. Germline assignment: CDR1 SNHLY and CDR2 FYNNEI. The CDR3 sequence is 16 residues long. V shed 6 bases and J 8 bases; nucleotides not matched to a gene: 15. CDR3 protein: CASRVRLAQKADEQFF. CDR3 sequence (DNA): TGTGCCAGCAGGGTTAGACTAGCGCAGAAGGCGGATGAGCAGTTCTTC.

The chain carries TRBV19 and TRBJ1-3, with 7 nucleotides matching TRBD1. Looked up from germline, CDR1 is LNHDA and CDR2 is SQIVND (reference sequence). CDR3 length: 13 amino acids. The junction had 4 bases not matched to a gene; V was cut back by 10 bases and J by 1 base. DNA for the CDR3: TGTGCCATAACAGGGGCATCTGGAAACACCATATATTTT. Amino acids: CAITGASGNTIYF.

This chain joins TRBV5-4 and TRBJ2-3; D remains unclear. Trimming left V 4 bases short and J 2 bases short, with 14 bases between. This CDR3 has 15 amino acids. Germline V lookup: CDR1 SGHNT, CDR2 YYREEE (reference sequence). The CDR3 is CASSGQQLITDTQYF. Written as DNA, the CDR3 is TGTGCCAGCAGCGGCCAGCAGCTAATCACAGATACGCAGTATTTT.

In nucleotides, the CDR3 is TGTGCCGCCTTACCACCGGAAAGCTCTGGAAACACCATATATTTT. Translated: CAALPPESSGNTIYF. The chain recombines TRBV6-4 with TRBJ1-3, with unresolved D. Per germline, CDR1 MRHNA and CDR2 SNTAGT. The CDR3 is made up of 15 amino acids. Trimming pared 11 bases from V and 0 bases from J, leaving 17 bases between.